A selection of T cell receptor beta chains follows, all from one sample in a study of blood T cell repertoires in COVID-19. Libraries were prepared by immunoSEQ multiplex PCR; TCRdb keeps only in-frame clonotypes and omits some of them. The sample records approximately 300,000 clones, about 85% being singletons. Sequencing input: PBMCs or T cells enriched from blood (not recorded which). The receptors derive from a woman in her 30s who had recovered from COVID-19. Both conserved end residues are part of each CDR3. D genes are given only for firm matches. A clone size is listed for some rows: how often the clone was seen (once, few, many), or a class if it is expanded.

v_call,clone_size,j_call,d_call,cdr3_nt,cdr3_aa
TRBV4-1,NA,TRBJ1-1,NA,TGCGCCAGCAGCCAAGGTGGCCCAGTTAACACTGAAGCTTTCTTT,CASSQGGPVNTEAFF
TRBV6-5,few,TRBJ1-1,NA,TGTGCCAGCAGTTACTCCGGGGGGAACACTGAAGCTTTCTTT,CASSYSGGNTEAFF
TRBV7-9,NA,TRBJ2-1,TRBD2,TGTGCCAGCAGCTTAGGCGGGGGGGCCGTCAATGAGCAGTTCTTC,CASSLGGGAVNEQFF
TRBV19,NA,TRBJ2-5,TRBD1,TGTGCCAGTAGTATCCGGGACAGACAAGAGACCCAGTACTTC,CASSIRDRQETQYF
TRBV18,NA,TRBJ1-1,TRBD1,TGTGCCAGCTCACTTACCGGGACAGGCGCTATGAACACTGAAGCTTTCTTT,CASSLTGTGAMNTEAFF
TRBV19,once,TRBJ1-4,TRBD1,TGTGCCAGTAGTGCCCCCGGACAGGTGGGGACTAATGAAAAACTGTTTTTT,CASSAPGQVGTNEKLFF
TRBV7-9,NA,TRBJ1-3,NA,TGTGCCAGCAGCTTAGGGTGGGGCAAGAGCTCTGGAAACACCATATATTTT,CASSLGWGKSSGNTIYF
TRBV2,NA,TRBJ1-1,NA,TGTGCCAGCAATAGACAGGTTCACACTGAAGCTTTCTTT,CASNRQVHTEAFF
TRBV2,once,TRBJ1-3,NA,TGTGCCAGCAGCGTAACAGGTCGGAATGGAAACACCATATATTTT,CASSVTGRNGNTIYF
TRBV5-1,NA,TRBJ1-2,NA,TGCGCCAGCAGCCTCAATCAGGGGTGGACGACTTATGGCTACACCTTC,CASSLNQGWTTYGYTF
TRBV24-1,NA,TRBJ2-6,TRBD1,TGTGCCACCAGTGATGGGGGGACAGGGAGCTCTGGGGCCAACGTCCTGACTTTC,CATSDGGTGSSGANVLTF
TRBV12-3/TRBV12-4,NA,TRBJ1-2,NA,TGTGCCAGCATGGGGAGCCACTATGGCTACACCTTC,CASMGSHYGYTF
TRBV4-1,NA,TRBJ1-2,TRBD1,TGCGCCAGCAGCCAAGTCCACACGCCAGGGACAGGGGATAGCTATGGCTACACCTTC,CASSQVHTPGTGDSYGYTF
TRBV7-9,NA,TRBJ2-7,TRBD1,TGTGCCAGCAGCAGCCGGGACAGGGAACACTACGAGCAGTACTTC,CASSSRDREHYEQYF
TRBV29-1,NA,TRBJ2-3,NA,TGCAGCGTTGAAGATAGGGCCCGCGGGGTTACGCAGTATTTT,CSVEDRARGVTQYF
TRBV9,NA,TRBJ2-7,TRBD1,TGTGCCAGCAGCATCACAGGGGGTGGGTACGAGCAGTACTTC,CASSITGGGYEQYF
TRBV5-8,once,TRBJ1-5,NA,TGTGCCAGCAGCTTGGTTTTGGGGGGACAGCCCCAGCATTTT,CASSLVLGGQPQHF
TRBV7-9,once,TRBJ1-6,NA,TGTGCCAGCAGCTCACTGCGGGGTTCACCCCTCCACTTT,CASSSLRGSPLHF
TRBV5-1,NA,TRBJ2-6,NA,TGCGCCAGCAGTCCGGGGGACTCTGGGGCCAACGTCCTGACTTTC,CASSPGDSGANVLTF
TRBV7-2,NA,TRBJ1-1,NA,TGTGCCAGCAGCTTAGTTCAGGGGCATGCTTTCTTT,CASSLVQGHAFF
TRBV6-6,NA,TRBJ2-5,NA,TGTGCCAGCAGTTACGAGCCGGGAATCCAGACCCAGTACTTC,CASSYEPGIQTQYF
TRBV7-2,NA,TRBJ1-1,NA,TGTGCCAGCAGCTTAGCGCGGGGGGCCCCTGAAGCTTTCTTT,CASSLARGAPEAFF
TRBV20-1,NA,TRBJ1-5,NA,TGCAGTGCTAGTCGCGGCAGGGATAATCAGCCCCAGCATTTT,CSASRGRDNQPQHF
TRBV5-1,once,TRBJ1-1,NA,TGCGCCAGCGCGATTGGCACTGAAGCTTTCTTT,CASAIGTEAFF
TRBV6-5,once,TRBJ1-1,NA,TGTGCCAGCAGATCAGGGCCAGGGTACACTGAAGCTTTCTTT,CASRSGPGYTEAFF
TRBV4-3,NA,TRBJ1-1,NA,TGCGCCAGCAGCCAAGAAGGAGCAAGATTGAACACTGAAGCTTTCTTT,CASSQEGARLNTEAFF
TRBV25-1,NA,TRBJ2-3,NA,TGTGCCAGCAGTGAATCCGTCGGGAATACAGATACGCAGTATTTT,CASSESVGNTDTQYF
TRBV5-1,NA,TRBJ2-5,TRBD1,TGCGCCAGCAGCTTTGGGGGACAGGGCGGCCAAGAGACCCAGTACTTC,CASSFGGQGGQETQYF
TRBV9,NA,TRBJ1-5,NA,TGTGCCAGCGGACGGGAGGGCAATCAGCCCCAGCATTTT,CASGREGNQPQHF
TRBV20-1,NA,TRBJ2-3,TRBD2,TGCAGTGCTAGTGGGACTAGGACCCCTTATACGCAGTATTTT,CSASGTRTPYTQYF
TRBV6-5,once,TRBJ2-7,TRBD1,TGTGCCAGCCTGCCGGGACAGGCTTCCTACGAGCAGTACTTC,CASLPGQASYEQYF
TRBV6-2/TRBV6-3,NA,TRBJ1-5,NA,TGTGCCAGCAGTTACTCGATCGGGTCGGACACCTTACACAATCAGCCCCAGCATTTT,CASSYSIGSDTLHNQPQHF
TRBV7-8,NA,TRBJ1-1,TRBD1,TGTGCCAGCAGCTTAAGCCAGGGGGTATACCCAAGGAACACTGAAGCTTTCTTT,CASSLSQGVYPRNTEAFF
TRBV18,NA,TRBJ2-7,NA,TGTGCCAGCTCACCCGGAGGGGCCTTTGAGTACTTC,CASSPGGAFEYF
TRBV30,once,TRBJ2-7,TRBD1,TGTGCCTGGGACAGGGTTGGCGACGAGCAGTACTTC,CAWDRVGDEQYF
TRBV9,NA,TRBJ1-5,NA,TGTGCCAGCAGCGTATCAGGGGAGTGGAGCAATCAGCCCCAGCATTTT,CASSVSGEWSNQPQHF
TRBV13,NA,TRBJ2-1,NA,TGTGCCAGCAGCCTACGGGGGAATGAGCAGTTCTTC,CASSLRGNEQFF
TRBV7-9,NA,TRBJ1-1,NA,TGTGCCAGCAGATATCCCGGGAACACTGAAGCTTTCTTT,CASRYPGNTEAFF
TRBV5-1,NA,TRBJ2-5,NA,TGCGCCAGCAAAACTGACACTCAAGAGACCCAGTACTTC,CASKTDTQETQYF
TRBV2,NA,TRBJ2-7,NA,TGTGCCAGCGGGTTCTCCACGGACAGTTGGGATTCCTACGAGCAGTACTTC,CASGFSTDSWDSYEQYF
TRBV5-1,NA,TRBJ2-2,NA,TGCGCCAGCAGCTTGGACCGCGCCGGGGAGCTGTTTTTT,CASSLDRAGELFF
TRBV9,NA,TRBJ1-1,NA,TGTGCCAGCAGCGTAAAGGATTCCTCGGGGTACACTGAAGCTTTCTTT,CASSVKDSSGYTEAFF
TRBV5-1,NA,TRBJ1-1,NA,TGCGCCAGCAGCTTGGAAGGGAAGGGGCGAACTGAAGCTTTCTTT,CASSLEGKGRTEAFF
TRBV11-2,NA,TRBJ1-1,TRBD1,TGTGCCAGCAGCCCGGGGACAGGGGGTCAAGCTTTCTTT,CASSPGTGGQAFF
TRBV24-1,NA,TRBJ2-3,NA,TGTGCCACCAGTGTGAGTCCGGGGGATACGCAGTATTTT,CATSVSPGDTQYF
TRBV3-1/TRBV3-2,NA,TRBJ2-3,NA,TGTGCCAGCAGCCCTGTGGGCGGACTCACAGATACGCAGTATTTT,CASSPVGGLTDTQYF
TRBV5-1,NA,TRBJ2-5,TRBD1,TGCGCCAGCAGCTTAGGGGGCTTCCGGGAGACCCAGTACTTC,CASSLGGFRETQYF
TRBV7-9,NA,TRBJ1-1,NA,TGTGCCAGCAGCCTAGTTAGGAACACTGAAGCTTTCTTT,CASSLVRNTEAFF
TRBV19,few,TRBJ1-5,NA,TGTGCCAGTAGTGCCGGACTAAGCAATCAGCCCCAGCATTTT,CASSAGLSNQPQHF
TRBV13,NA,TRBJ2-1,TRBD2,TGTGCCAGCAGGCCTAGCGGGGCGGTCGTCAATGAGCAGTTCTTC,CASRPSGAVVNEQFF
TRBV29-1,NA,TRBJ2-3,NA,TGCAGCGTTGAAACAGGCACAGATACGCAGTATTTT,CSVETGTDTQYF
TRBV15,NA,TRBJ1-6,TRBD1,TGTGCCACCAGCAGAGCCGGGACAGGGGATTCACCCCTCCACTTT,CATSRAGTGDSPLHF
TRBV6-5,few,TRBJ1-2,NA,TGTGCCAGCAGTTACCGGGGAGTGTCTGGTGGCTACACCTTC,CASSYRGVSGGYTF
TRBV5-4,NA,TRBJ1-1,NA,TGTGCCAGCAGCTTACCGAGGAGCACTGAAGCTTTCTTT,CASSLPRSTEAFF
TRBV5-4,NA,TRBJ1-1,NA,TGTGCCAGCAGCTTGGCAGGGGTTCTAAACACTGAAGCTTTCTTT,CASSLAGVLNTEAFF
TRBV9,NA,TRBJ2-1,TRBD2,TGTGCCAGCAGCGTAGGGCTAGCGGTGGGTTTGGATGAGCAGTTCTTC,CASSVGLAVGLDEQFF
TRBV5-1,NA,TRBJ2-5,TRBD2,TGCGCCAGCCGAGCGGGGGGAGGTACGGAGACCCAGTACTTC,CASRAGGGTETQYF